The table lists the clone carrying this T cell receptor beta chain with a few counts. In the source study's methods: Estimated nucleated cell counts came from reference gene primer amplification. Produced via immunoSEQ multiplex PCR; TCRdb's table is partial and in-frame only. V, J and clone size derive from that table, while D and trimming were established from the DNA sequence. The repertoire has under 300,000 clones, approximately 82% of them found once; the top ten carry about 3.2%. The sample belongs to a study of blood T cell repertoires in COVID-19. Study-level background: Sites in the United States, Italy and Spain provided acute and convalescent COVID-19 samples.

The sample taken for sequencing was peripheral blood. This clonotype was sampled from a woman aged 18-30 years with acute or convalescent COVID-19.

CDR3 residues: CASSVGGAGGYEQYF. DNA of the CDR3: TGTGCCAGCAGCGTAGGGGGAGCGGGAGGCTACGAGCAGTACTTC. V and J are TRBV9 and TRBJ2-7, with 9 bases aligning to TRBD2. Germline CDR1 and CDR2: SGDLS and YYNGEE. V trimming: 0 bases; J trimming: 3 bases; junction bases outside the gene matches: 4. This CDR3 comprises 15 residues.